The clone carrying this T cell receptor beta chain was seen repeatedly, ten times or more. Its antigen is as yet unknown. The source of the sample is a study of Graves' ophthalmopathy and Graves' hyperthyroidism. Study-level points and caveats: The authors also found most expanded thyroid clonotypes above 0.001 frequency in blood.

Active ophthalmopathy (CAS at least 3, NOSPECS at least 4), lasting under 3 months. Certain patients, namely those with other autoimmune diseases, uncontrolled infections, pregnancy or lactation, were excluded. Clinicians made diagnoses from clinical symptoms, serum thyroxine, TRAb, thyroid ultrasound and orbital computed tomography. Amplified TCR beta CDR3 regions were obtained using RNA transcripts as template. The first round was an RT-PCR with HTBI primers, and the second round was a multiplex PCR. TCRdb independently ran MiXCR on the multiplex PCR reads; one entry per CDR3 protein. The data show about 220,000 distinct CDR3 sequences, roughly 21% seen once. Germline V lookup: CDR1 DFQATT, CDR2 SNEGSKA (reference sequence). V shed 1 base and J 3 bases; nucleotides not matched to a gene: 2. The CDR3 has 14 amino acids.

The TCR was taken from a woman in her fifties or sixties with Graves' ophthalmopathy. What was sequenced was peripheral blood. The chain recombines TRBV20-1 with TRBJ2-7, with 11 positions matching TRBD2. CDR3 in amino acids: CSARGTSGLYEQYF. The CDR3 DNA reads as TGCAGTGCTAGAGGGACTAGCGGGCTCTACGAGCAGTACTTC.